This T cell receptor beta chain derives from a study of a mutant IDH1 vaccine in newly diagnosed glioma. Looking at the study overall: The first vaccination came 4-6 weeks after radiotherapy alone, or with temozolomide cycles.

Study outcomes and limitations: Alterations occurring in top peripheral T cell clonotypes seemed unrelated to pseudoprogression.

This clone has a handful of counts. Antigen: not known. The data were produced by immunoSEQ multiplex PCR, yet TCRdb's version contains in-frame clones alone and is incomplete. The sample consists of tens of thousands of clones, approximately 87% of them appearing once. This CDR3 has 15 residues. V was shortened by 0 bases and J by 3 bases, with 9 bases between the two germline ends. CDR1 is LNHDA and CDR2 is SQIVND in the germline V gene (reference sequence). As for time point: week 23, last vaccination. Topical imiquimod was applied with each vaccine dose, which held 300 ug of mutant IDH1 20-mer peptide.

Specimen: PBMCs, collected from a glioma patient whose treatment included an IDH1 peptide vaccine. The V and J genes are TRBV19 and TRBJ1-5; D perhaps matches TRBD1 (6 bases). The sequence derives from a man aged 18 to 29 with glioma. For the CDR3, the DNA is TGTGCCAGTAGTATAGACGGACAGATCAATCAGCCCCAGCATTTT. Translation: CASSIDGQINQPQHF. Complete variable domain (other parts from reference TRBV19 and TRBJ1-5): DGGITQSPKYLFRKEGQNVTLSCEQNLNHDAMYWYRQDPGQGLRLIYYSQIVNDFQKGDIAEGYSVSREKKESFPLTVTSAQKNPTAFYLCASSIDGQINQPQHFGDGTRLSIL.